This TCR beta chain was recovered during a study of T cell responses to AZD1222 COVID-19 vaccine. Concerning this clone: What it binds is not known.

Libraries were prepared by immunoSEQ multiplex PCR; TCRdb keeps only in-frame clonotypes and omits some of them. The profile shows roughly 180,000 clones, more than 85% of them singletons. Regarding the study as a whole: Spike-specific TCR breadth and depth grew following two AZD1222 doses. Donor demographics were predominantly white British with a female majority; clonal diversity may be underestimated. Repertoires were obtained only post-peak T cell response.

CDR1 and CDR2 from the germline V gene are SGHKS and YYEKEE (reference sequence). CDR3 length: 16 residues. V lost 0 bases and J lost 5, with 14 bases in between. This TCR was sampled from an adult who received the AZD1222 COVID-19 vaccine. Sample: peripheral blood, taken 28 days after the second AZD1222 dose. The rearrangement links TRBV5-5 to TRBJ1-4; D call uncertain. This CDR3 reads CASSLEAGGLNEKLFF. In DNA, the CDR3 is TGTGCCAGCAGCTTGGAGGCAGGAGGTTTAAATGAAAAACTGTTTTTT.